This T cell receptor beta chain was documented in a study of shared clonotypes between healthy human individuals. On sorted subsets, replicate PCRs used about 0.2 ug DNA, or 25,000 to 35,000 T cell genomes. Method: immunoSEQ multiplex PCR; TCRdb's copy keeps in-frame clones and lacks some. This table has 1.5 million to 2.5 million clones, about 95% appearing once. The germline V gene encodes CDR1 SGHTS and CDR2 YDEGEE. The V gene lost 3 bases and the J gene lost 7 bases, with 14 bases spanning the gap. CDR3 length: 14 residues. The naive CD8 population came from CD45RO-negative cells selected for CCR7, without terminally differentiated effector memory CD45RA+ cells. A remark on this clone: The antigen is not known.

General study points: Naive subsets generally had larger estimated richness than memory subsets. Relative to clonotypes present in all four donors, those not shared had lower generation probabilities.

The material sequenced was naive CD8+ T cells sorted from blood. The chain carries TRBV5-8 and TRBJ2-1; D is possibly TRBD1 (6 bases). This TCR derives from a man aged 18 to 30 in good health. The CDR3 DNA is TGTGCCAGCAGCTGGCCGAACAGGGTGAATGAGCAGTTCTTC. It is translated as CASSWPNRVNEQFF.